This TCR beta chain originates from a study of human T cells and chemical hapten exposure. Turning to the study itself: Application of 0.01% DPC to the upper back was done by patch test, with a reading at 6 days.

Germline V gene sequence: CDR1 SGHVS, CDR2 FQNEAQ. This CDR3 spans 14 amino acids. Trimming left V 7 bases short and J 8 bases short, with 20 bases between. Time point specified: pre-sensitization, week 0. Treatment indicated: therapeutic diphenylcyclopropenone sensitization with weekly scalp DPC. Each CDR3 protein gets one entry after TCRdb re-called the RACE reads with MiXCR. The data show about 110,000 distinct CDR3 sequences, with about 12% seen just once and roughly 1.6% held by the top ten. Many counts were recorded for this clonotype. This sequence was found in a woman in her forties or fifties with alopecia areata. Some clones in this sample may be carry-over from other donors' samples. The sample consisted of whole blood, taken in connection with sensitization to the hapten diphenylcyclopropenone (DPC). This chain connects TRBV7-8 to TRBJ1-2; D not certain. CDR3 in DNA: TGTGCCAGCAAACCCGGCCCGGGGAGAGGCGGCTACACCTTC. Amino acids: CASKPGPGRGGYTF.